The present T cell receptor beta chain was sequenced within a study of control samples from healthy donors and cancer patients. Profiling relied on immunoSEQ multiplex PCR, and the TCRdb table lists in-frame clones only, not all of them. This sample yields 150,000 to 200,000 clones, of which roughly 91% are seen a single time; approximately 1.5% belongs to the top ten. The TCR was taken from a woman younger than 45 in good health. Sample: blood.

CDR3 sequence (DNA): TGCGCCAGCAGCCACCCGACCCAGGGGGCGAACTATGGCTACACCTTC. Encoded protein: CASSHPTQGANYGYTF. The chain couples TRBV4-1 to TRBJ1-2; TRBD1 aligns across 8 bases. Germline V gives CDR1 MGHRA, CDR2 YSYEKL. J lost 2 bases, V lost 3 bases, and 8 bases had no gene match. The CDR3 has 16 residues.